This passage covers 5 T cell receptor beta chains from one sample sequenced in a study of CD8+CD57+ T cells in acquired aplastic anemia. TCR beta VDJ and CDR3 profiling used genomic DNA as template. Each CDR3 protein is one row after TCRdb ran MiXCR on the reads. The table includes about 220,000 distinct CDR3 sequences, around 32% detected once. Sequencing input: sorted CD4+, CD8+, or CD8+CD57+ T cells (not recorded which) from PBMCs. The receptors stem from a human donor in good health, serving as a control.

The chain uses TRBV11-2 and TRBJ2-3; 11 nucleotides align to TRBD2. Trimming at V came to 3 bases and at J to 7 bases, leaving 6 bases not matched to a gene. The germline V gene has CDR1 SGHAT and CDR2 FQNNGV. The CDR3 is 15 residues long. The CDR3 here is CASSFLAGGRYTQYF. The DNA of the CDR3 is TGTGCCAGCAGCTTCCTAGCGGGGGGCCGGTATACGCAGTATTTT.

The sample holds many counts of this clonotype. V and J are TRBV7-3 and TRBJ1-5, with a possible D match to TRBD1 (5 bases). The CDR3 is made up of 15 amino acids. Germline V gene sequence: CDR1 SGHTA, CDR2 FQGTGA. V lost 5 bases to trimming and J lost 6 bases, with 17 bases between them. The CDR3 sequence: CASSPDGGIGQPQHF. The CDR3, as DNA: TGTGCCAGCAGCCCGGACGGGGGGATCGGTCAGCCCCAGCATTTT.

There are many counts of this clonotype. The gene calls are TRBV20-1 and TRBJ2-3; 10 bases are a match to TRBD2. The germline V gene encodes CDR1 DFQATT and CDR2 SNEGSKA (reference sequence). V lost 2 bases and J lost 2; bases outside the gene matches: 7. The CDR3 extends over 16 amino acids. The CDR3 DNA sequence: TGCAGTGCTAGACAAGCGGGAGGGGGGAACACAGATACGCAGTATTTT. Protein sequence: CSARQAGGGNTDTQYF.

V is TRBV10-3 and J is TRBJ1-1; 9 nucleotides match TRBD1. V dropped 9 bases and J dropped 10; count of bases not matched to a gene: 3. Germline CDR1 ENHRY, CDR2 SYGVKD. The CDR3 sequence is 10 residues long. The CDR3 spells CAMGQGGAFF. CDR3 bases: TGTGCCATGGGACAGGGTGGAGCTTTCTTT.

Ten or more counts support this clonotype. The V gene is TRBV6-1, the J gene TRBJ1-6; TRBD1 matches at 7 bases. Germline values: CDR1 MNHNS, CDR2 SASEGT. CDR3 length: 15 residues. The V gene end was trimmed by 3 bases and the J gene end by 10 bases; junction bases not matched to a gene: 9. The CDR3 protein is CASSDLGGWYSPLHF. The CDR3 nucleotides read TGTGCCAGCAGTGATCTAGGGGGCTGGTACTCACCCCTCCACTTT.